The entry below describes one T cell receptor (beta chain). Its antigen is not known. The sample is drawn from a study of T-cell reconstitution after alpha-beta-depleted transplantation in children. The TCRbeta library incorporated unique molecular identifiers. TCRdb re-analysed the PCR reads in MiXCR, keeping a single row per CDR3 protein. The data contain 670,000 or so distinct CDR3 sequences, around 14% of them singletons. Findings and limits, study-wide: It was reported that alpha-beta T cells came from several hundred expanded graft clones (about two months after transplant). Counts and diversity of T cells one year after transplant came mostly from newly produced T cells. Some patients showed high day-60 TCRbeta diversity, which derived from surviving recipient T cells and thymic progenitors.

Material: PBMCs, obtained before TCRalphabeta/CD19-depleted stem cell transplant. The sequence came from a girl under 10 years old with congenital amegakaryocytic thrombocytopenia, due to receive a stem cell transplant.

CDR3 DNA sequence: TGTGCCAGTAGTGCCGGGACATCTGCCTCCTACGAGCAGTACTTC. Its protein is CASSAGTSASYEQYF. This sequence joins TRBV19 and TRBJ2-7; the D gene is possibly TRBD1 (6 bases). CDR1 and CDR2 (germline): LNHDA, SQIVND (reference sequence). There are 15 residues in the CDR3. The V end was cut by 5 bases, the J end by 0 bases, with 14 bases between.